This TCR beta chain was obtained from a study of blood T cell repertoires in COVID-19. At the level of the study: The United States, Italy and Spain supplied acute and convalescent COVID-19 samples. Sources were T cells, B-cell-depleted T cells, or PBMCs; the material itself was cDNA or gDNA.

The authors' processing: Estimates of nucleated cell counts were drawn from the amplification of reference gene primers. The table came from immunoSEQ multiplex PCR; TCRdb's copy has only in-frame clones and leaves some out. Clonal size and the V and J genes are those of that table, whereas D and trimming came from the DNA. The sample contains more than 120,000 clones, 84% of which appear only once. V was trimmed by 4 bases and J by 5 bases, leaving 14 bases between them. The CDR3 is 14 residues long. Germline CDR1 is SGHRS and CDR2 is YFSETQ. The material sequenced was peripheral blood. The chain has TRBV5-1 and TRBJ2-3; tentatively, D is TRBD2 (6 bases). The origin of this receptor is a human donor in a cohort sampled during active COVID-19. The CDR3 sequence: CASSADSGRDTQYF. The CDR3 DNA sequence: TGCGCCAGCAGCGCCGACTCCGGGAGAGATACGCAGTATTTT.